This TCR beta chain emerged from a study of blood T cells in healthy people across ages. Study-wide results and caveats: Diversity estimated from one million T cells was considered an underestimate. Long-lived donors carried more naive CD4+ cells and greater diversity than aged donors.

The CDR3 totals 17 residues. Looked up from germline, CDR1 is SGHRS and CDR2 is YFSETQ. In regard to this clonotype: Its antigen remains unknown. At one end, the junction sequence differs from germline, possibly due to a read error.

With a J-beta primer mix and a sample-barcoded 5' primer, a second PCR ran about 7 to 11 cycles. Every individual sample yielded 2.5 million or more paired-end reads (each containing CDR3). TCRdb independently ran MiXCR on the 5' RACE reads; one entry per CDR3 protein. The sample has about 2 million distinct CDR3 sequences, less than 50% seen once. This TCR came from a woman in her forties in good health. The rearrangement uses TRBV5-1 and TRBJ1-4; the match to TRBD1 covers 10 bases. The sample comprised blood. The CDR3, as DNA: TGCGCCAGCAGACTGGGCCGGGACAGGGGAGTCGGCGAAAATCTGTTTTTT. Protein: CASRLGRDRGVGENLFF.